The source of this T cell receptor (beta chain) is a study of cytomegalovirus exposure and HLA in healthy donors. The germline V gene encodes CDR1 SGHTA and CDR2 FQGNSA. The V end was cut by 3 bases, the J end by 5 bases, with 13 bases between. The CDR3 runs 14 residues. A multiplex PCR was run with 60 Vbeta primers and 13 Jbeta primers. Produced via immunoSEQ multiplex PCR; TCRdb's table is partial and in-frame only. This table holds about 140,000 clones, approximately 80% found once. The rearrangement joins TRBV7-2 to TRBJ2-5, with D perhaps matching TRBD1 (5 bases). Specimen: PBMCs. The origin of this receptor is a woman younger than 30 in good health and CMV-seropositive. The chain's CDR3 is CASSFSRDGETQYF. The CDR3 bases are TGTGCCAGCAGCTTCTCCAGGGATGGGGAGACCCAGTACTTC.